This TCR beta chain was found in a study of blood T cell repertoires in COVID-19 (TCRdb year 2020). The study in broad terms: Collaborator samples came from the United States, Italy and Spain and covered acute and convalescent phases of COVID-19. Samples came from the ongoing ImmuneRACE study (first 160 participants) plus 1,254 subjects from 6 global collaborators. A freely available public database, intended as a resource for researchers studying the immune response to SARS-CoV-2, is where the repertoires were released. Nearly every sample came with metadata listing a de-identified subject ID, COVID-19 status, age in years and sex. Where HLA class I and class II types were available, the types were taken from metadata supplied by the sample provider, not from assay-based typing. The prospective study material was composed of cDNA or gDNA derived from T cells, B-cell-depleted T cells, or PBMCs. Subjects who had been exposed to COVID-19, were actively infected with it, or had recovered from it provided the deeply sampled blood TCRbeta repertoires that made up the dataset.

The germline V gene yields MGHRA for CDR1 and YSYEKL for CDR2. From cysteine to phenylalanine, the CDR3 is 15 amino acids long. Only the CDR3 portion is preserved as DNA: 45 bases, with reading frame beginning at the first base. V is clipped by 0 bases and J by 3 bases, and the sequence between their germline boundaries is 12 bases long. A second Seattle source provided samples from volunteer blood donors who had recovered from COVID-19. Each collaborating institution followed its own protocols to collect whole blood in K2EDTA tubes. For TCRbeta analysis, collaborator samples were shipped as frozen whole blood, as isolated PBMCs, or as DNA extracted from either sample type. TCRbeta CDR3 regions were amplified from genomic DNA by means of the immunoSEQ Assay, a bias-controlled multiplex PCR. Processing in the source paper ran as follows. Within the assay, amplification of reference gene primers was used to estimate how many nucleated cells each sample contained. To quantify the absolute abundance of each unique TCRbeta CDR3 rearrangement, sequence reads were collapsed and filtered. For each sample, productive Simpson clonality was calculated by taking the square root of Simpson's diversity index across productive rearrangements. This immuneACCESS table, as held by TCRdb, lists in-frame sequences with V and J called but not all clones. Of the missing ones, under half trace to an unresolved V gene in checked studies; the others have no known cause. The DNA was the basis for D and trimming; V, J and clone size are from that table. The sample table lists some 220,000 clones, roughly 85% of them with a count of one. The ten largest clones add up to 2.9% of the sample.

Points on this clone: The specificity of this receptor is unknown. No much larger clone is present one base from it, and per-base qualities are unavailable.

The paper's findings and limits, for the study overall: Clinical and demographic metadata were provided uncurated, with the amount varying by source and participant.

The sequence links TRBV4-1 to TRBJ2-7, with a weak D call of TRBD1 (7 bases match). Material for sequencing was peripheral blood. The sequence was obtained from a man between 45 and 60 years old who had recovered from COVID-19. CDR3 region: CASSQETGRIYEQYF. In nucleotide form, the sequence is TGCGCCAGCAGCCAAGAGACAGGGAGGATCTACGAGCAGTACTTC.